The present entry profiles one T cell receptor (beta chain) with its context. Scientists amplified the TCR beta CDR3 regions from RNA transcripts. HTBI-primed first-round RT-PCR preceded second-round multiplex PCR. In TCRdb, the multiplex PCR reads were re-called with MiXCR into one record per CDR3 protein. The top ten hold roughly 46% of the sample, which has 650,000 to 900,000 distinct CDR3 sequences, 35% to 50% seen once. The length of the CDR3 is 15 residues. V lost 0 bases and J lost 7, with 15 bases in between. In germline, CDR1 is LGHNA, CDR2 YSLEER. This sample was taken from a study of Graves' ophthalmopathy and Graves' hyperthyroidism.

The sample taken for sequencing was peripheral blood. This sequence joins TRBV4-3 and TRBJ1-1; D remains unclear. The origin of this receptor is an adult man with Graves' ophthalmopathy. The CDR3 here is CASSQDPSEAGEAFF. In nucleotides, the CDR3 is TGCGCCAGCAGCCAAGATCCGTCCGAGGCCGGTGAAGCTTTCTTT.